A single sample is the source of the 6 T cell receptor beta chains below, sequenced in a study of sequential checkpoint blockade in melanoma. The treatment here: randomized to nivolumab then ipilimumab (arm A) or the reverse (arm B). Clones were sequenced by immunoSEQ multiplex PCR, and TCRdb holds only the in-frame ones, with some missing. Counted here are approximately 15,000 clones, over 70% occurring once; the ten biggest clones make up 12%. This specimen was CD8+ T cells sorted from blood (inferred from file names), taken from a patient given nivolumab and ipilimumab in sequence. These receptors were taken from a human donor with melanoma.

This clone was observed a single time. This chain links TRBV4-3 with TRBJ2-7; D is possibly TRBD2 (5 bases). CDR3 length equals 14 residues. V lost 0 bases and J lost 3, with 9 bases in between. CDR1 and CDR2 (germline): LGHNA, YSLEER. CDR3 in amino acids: CASSQDLRDYEQYF. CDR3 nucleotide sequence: TGCGCCAGCAGCCAAGACCTACGGGACTACGAGCAGTACTTC.

CDR3 coding DNA: TGTGCCAGCAGCAGCGACCGACAGGGGCCTGGCTACACCTTC. Protein sequence: CASSSDRQGPGYTF. The chain carries TRBV13 and TRBJ1-2; 8 nucleotides match TRBD1. Germline V gene lookup returns CDR1 PRHDT and CDR2 FYEKMQ (reference sequence). J gave up 7 bases and V 5 bases, and 9 bases lay outside the gene matches. This CDR3 has 14 amino acids.

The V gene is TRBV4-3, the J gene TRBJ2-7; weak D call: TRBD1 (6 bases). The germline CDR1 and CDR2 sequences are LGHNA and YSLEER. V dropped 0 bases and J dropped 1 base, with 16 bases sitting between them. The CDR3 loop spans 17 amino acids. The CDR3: CASSQEWYQGQSYEQYF. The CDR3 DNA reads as TGCGCCAGCAGCCAAGAGTGGTATCAGGGACAATCCTACGAGCAGTACTTC.

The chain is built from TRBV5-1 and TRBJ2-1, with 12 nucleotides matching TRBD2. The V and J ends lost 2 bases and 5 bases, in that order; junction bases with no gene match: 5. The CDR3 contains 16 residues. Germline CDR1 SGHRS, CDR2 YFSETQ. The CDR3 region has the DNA TGCGCCAGCAGCTTCACTAGCGGGAGGAGGGACAATGAGCAGTTCTTC. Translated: CASSFTSGRRDNEQFF. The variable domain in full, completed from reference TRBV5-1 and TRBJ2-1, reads KAGVTQTPRYLIKTRGQQVTLSCSPISGHRSVSWYQQTPGQGLQFLFEYFSETQRNKGNFPGRFSGRQFSNSRSEMNVSTLELGDSALYLCASSFTSGRRDNEQFFGPGTRLTVL.

CDR3 residues: CASSPEGRSYNEQFF. The CDR3 DNA sequence: TGTGCCAGCAGCCCCGAAGGGAGATCCTACAATGAGCAGTTCTTC. The rearrangement joins TRBV7-9 to TRBJ2-1; weak D call: TRBD2 (5 bases). The germline V gene has CDR1 SEHNR and CDR2 FQNEAQ (reference sequence). The CDR3 is made up of 15 amino acids. Trimming pared 5 bases from V and 1 base from J, leaving 12 bases between.

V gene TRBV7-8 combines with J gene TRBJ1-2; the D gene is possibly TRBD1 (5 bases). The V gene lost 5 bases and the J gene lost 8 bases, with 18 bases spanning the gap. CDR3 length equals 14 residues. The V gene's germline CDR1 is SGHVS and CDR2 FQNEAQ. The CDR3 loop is CASSTQEGFWGYTF. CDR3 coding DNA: TGTGCCAGCAGCACGCAGGAGGGGTTTTGGGGCTACACCTTC.